This entry lists 7 T cell receptor beta chains sequenced from one sample in a study of shared clonotypes between healthy human individuals. Some clones are missing from TCRdb's copy, which holds only in-frame ones; the method was immunoSEQ multiplex PCR. Of around 2.5 million clones listed, 90% to 95% were seen once; the top ten hold about 0.34%. The sequencing input was naive CD4+ T cells from PBMCs. Subset here: CD45RA+ positively selected. These receptors originate from a man between 18 and 35 years old in good health. Some clones in this sample may be carry-over from other donors' samples.

This chain links TRBV6-6 with TRBJ2-7; either TRBD1 or TRBD2 may fit D (6 bases each). Looked up from germline, CDR1 is MNHNY and CDR2 is SVGAGI (reference sequence). The CDR3 is 14 residues long. Trimming removed 6 bases from V and 6 bases from J, with 18 bases in between. DNA of the CDR3: TGTGCCAGCAGCCCCCCGGGGGCCGCCGGCGAGCAGTACTTC. It codes for CASSPPGAAGEQYF.

The chain combines TRBV4-2 with TRBJ2-7; 10 bases line up with TRBD1. This CDR3 comprises 14 residues. Germline V CDR1 and CDR2: LGHNA, YNFKEQ. Trimming at V came to 3 bases and at J to 3 bases, leaving 2 bases not matched to a gene. The CDR3, as DNA: TGTGCCAGCAGCCAGGGACAGGGGTTCTACGAGCAGTACTTC. Translated, it gives CASSQGQGFYEQYF.

CDR3: CASSAPGLAGADTQYF. In DNA, the CDR3 is TGTGCCAGCAGCGCGCCTGGGTTGGCGGGAGCGGATACGCAGTATTTT. This sequence joins TRBV7-3 and TRBJ2-3; TRBD2 aligns across 7 bases. Germline V lookup: CDR1 SGHTA, CDR2 FQGTGA. Unmatched junction bases numbered 14, after V lost 5 bases and J lost 6 bases. The length of the CDR3 is 16 residues.

The rearrangement uses TRBV7-6 and TRBJ1-1; D unresolved. Germline CDR1 is SGHVS and CDR2 is FNYEAQ. V lost 3 bases and J 3 bases, leaving 8 bases between the germline ends. The CDR3 is 13 residues long. CDR3 region: CASSFTEYTEAFF. In DNA form, the CDR3 reads TGTGCCAGCAGCTTCACAGAGTACACTGAAGCTTTCTTT.

The V and J genes are TRBV5-1 and TRBJ2-2; no firm D call. V was clipped by 6 bases and J by 4 bases, with 13 bases between them. Looked up from germline, CDR1 is SGHRS and CDR2 is YFSETQ. CDR3 length: 14 amino acids. In nucleotides, the CDR3 is TGCGCCAGCACCTTCATCGGACCCACCGGGGAGCTGTTTTTT. It codes for CASTFIGPTGELFF.

This chain links TRBV6-4 with TRBJ2-2; 12 bases agree with TRBD2. The germline V gene encodes CDR1 MRHNA and CDR2 SNTAGT. The CDR3 consists of 18 residues. V trimming: 6 bases; J trimming: 0 bases; junction bases outside the gene matches: 8. CDR3 region: CASSGTGTSGPNTGELFF. In DNA form, the CDR3 reads TGTGCCAGCAGCGGAACCGGGACTAGCGGGCCGAACACCGGGGAGCTGTTTTTT.

This chain links TRBV28 with TRBJ2-6; weak D call: TRBD1 (5 bases). Germline lookup yields CDR1 MDHEN and CDR2 SYDVKM. Trimming removed 6 bases at V and 2 bases at J, with 11 bases between. CDR3 length equals 15 residues. The CDR3: CASSRQGTGANVLTF. In DNA form, the CDR3 reads TGTGCCAGCAGCCGCCAGGGAACTGGGGCCAACGTCCTGACTTTC.